This entry lists 20 T cell receptor beta chains sequenced from one sample in a study of cytomegalovirus exposure and HLA in healthy donors (TCRdb year 2017). The library was built by means of the immunoSEQ multiplex PCR assay. For the multiplex PCR, a mixture combining 60 forward primers for TCR Vbeta segments and 13 reverse primers for TCR Jbeta segments was used. The table was pulled from immuneACCESS by TCRdb, which kept in-frame rearrangements only. Such tables lose some clones; where checked, under half of the loss comes from unresolved V genes, and the rest has no known cause. A total of roughly 120,000 clones appear in this sample, around 82% of them only once. Together, the top ten hold around 3.9% of the sample. Sequenced: PBMCs. These receptors came from a man between 35 and 55 years old in good health and CMV-seronegative.

The genes are TRBV4-3 and TRBJ1-1, with 7 bases aligning to TRBD1. The CDR3 is made up of 15 amino acids. J was trimmed by 2 bases and V by 3 bases; bases with no gene match: 6. From germline, CDR1 is LGHNA and CDR2 YSLEER. CDR3 bases: TGCGCCAGCAGCCAGGGGACAGACCTTAACACTGAAGCTTTCTTT. The encoded protein is CASSQGTDLNTEAFF.

The J gene is TRBJ1-6, the V gene TRBV7-6; possible D gene TRBD1, 6 bases. Per germline, CDR1 SGHVS and CDR2 FNYEAQ. Trimming took off 5 bases at V and 6 bases at J, with 14 bases between the two ends. CDR3 length: 15 amino acids. CDR3 in DNA: TGTGCCAGCAGCCTTCAGACAGGACCTAATTCACCCCTCCACTTT. The encoded protein is CASSLQTGPNSPLHF.

This clone was seen a few times. The V gene is TRBV7-6, the J gene TRBJ1-2, with 8 bases matching TRBD1. The germline V gene has CDR1 SGHVS and CDR2 FNYEAQ. The CDR3 is 17 residues long. The V segment lost 5 bases and the J segment 2 bases; nucleotides outside the gene matches: 13. The CDR3 loop reads CASSLESGTGPNYGYTF. DNA of the CDR3: TGTGCCAGCAGCCTAGAGTCTGGGACAGGACCAAACTATGGCTACACCTTC.

The table lists this clone with a few counts. The chain recombines TRBV4-1 with TRBJ1-6; the match to TRBD1 covers 7 bases. Losses at the gene ends were 4 bases for V and 8 bases for J; bases not matched to a gene: 14. CDR3 length: 17 amino acids. The germline CDR1 and CDR2 sequences are MGHRA and YSYEKL. This CDR3 is CASSPRGGGQAYSPLHF. The CDR3 DNA reads as TGCGCCAGCAGCCCCCGTGGGGGTGGACAGGCTTATTCACCCCTCCACTTT.

V is TRBV18 and J is TRBJ1-2; D not certain. The CDR3 sequence is 13 residues long. Trimming removed 2 bases from V and 5 bases from J, with 9 bases in between. Germline V gene data show CDR1 as KGHSH and CDR2 as LQKENI. Here the CDR3 reads CASSPATEYGYTF. CDR3 sequence (DNA): TGTGCCAGCTCACCAGCGACGGAGTATGGCTACACCTTC.

This chain uses TRBV5-4 with TRBJ1-2, with 7 nucleotides matching TRBD1. J gave up 7 bases and V 2 bases, and 8 bases lay outside the gene matches. This CDR3 contains 14 residues. Per germline, CDR1 SGHNT and CDR2 YYREEE (reference sequence). The CDR3 DNA reads as TGTGCCAGCAGCTTTCCCTCGACAGGGTTTGGCTACACCTTC. Residues: CASSFPSTGFGYTF.

This clone was observed a single time. The J gene is TRBJ2-2, the V gene TRBV6-5, with TRBD1 as a possible D gene (5 bases). From germline, CDR1 is MNHEY and CDR2 SVGAGI. Trimming took off 2 bases at V and 2 bases at J, with 9 bases between the two ends. This CDR3 region has 15 residues. CDR3 sequence: CASSYARANTGELFF. The DNA of the CDR3 is TGTGCCAGCAGTTACGCCAGGGCAAACACCGGGGAGCTGTTTTTT.

The chain recombines TRBV9 with TRBJ1-3; the D is unclear. This CDR3 has 11 amino acids. Germline V CDR1 and CDR2: SGDLS, YYNGEE. The ends were cut back, 4 bases at V and 3 bases at J, with 2 bases in the middle. The CDR3 DNA follows: TGTGCCAGCAGCTATGGAAACACCATATATTTT. Translation gives CASSYGNTIYF.

The table lists this clone with a count of one. Its ends do not fully match the called genes, so a read error is possible. The chain couples TRBV15 to TRBJ2-5; no reliable D call. CDR3 length: 12 residues. The V gene's germline CDR1 is LNHNV and CDR2 YYDKDF (reference sequence). DNA of the CDR3: TGTGCCACCAGCAGCGGTCAAGAGGCCCAGTACTTC. Translated, it gives CATSSGQEAQYF.

This chain joins TRBV6-5 and TRBJ2-2, with TRBD2 identical over 9 bases. V lost 6 bases, J lost 6 bases, and 8 bases stayed unmatched. The CDR3 loop spans 15 amino acids. CDR1 and CDR2 (germline): MNHEY, SVGAGI. CDR3 bases: TGTGCCAGCAGAACGGGGCGGGGGGGCCCCGGGGAGCTGTTTTTT. Protein: CASRTGRGGPGELFF.

The chain has TRBV18 and TRBJ1-1; no firm D call. V was shortened by 0 bases and J by 2 bases, with 10 bases between the two germline ends. Germline V gene data show CDR1 as KGHSH and CDR2 as LQKENI. The CDR3 totals 15 residues. CDR3 sequence (DNA): TGTGCCAGCTCACCACCGGCTCGCCCAAACACTGAAGCTTTCTTT. Translation: CASSPPARPNTEAFF.

This clone showed up just once. The rearrangement uses TRBV2 and TRBJ1-1; 7 bases fit TRBD1. The CDR3 is 14 amino acids. CDR1 is SNHLY and CDR2 is FYNNEI in the germline V gene. The V gene end was trimmed by 6 bases and the J gene end by 0 bases; junction bases not matched to a gene: 4. The CDR3 DNA follows: TGTGCCAGCAGCTGGGACAGAATGAACACTGAAGCTTTCTTT. Protein: CASSWDRMNTEAFF.

This chain uses TRBV6-1 with TRBJ2-7; D unclear. CDR3 length equals 15 residues. The ends were cut back, 10 bases at V and 0 bases at J, with 19 bases in the middle. Germline V gene sequence: CDR1 MNHNS, CDR2 SASEGT. The CDR3 loop is CATLSAADISYEQYF. The CDR3 DNA reads TGTGCCACCTTATCAGCCGCTGACATCTCCTACGAGCAGTACTTC.

The rearrangement joins TRBV11-1 to TRBJ2-1; TRBD1 might be the D (6 bases). Trimming took 10 bases from V and 0 from J, leaving 13 bases between them. This CDR3 contains 14 residues. CDR1 and CDR2 from the germline V gene are SGHAT and FQDESV (reference sequence). CDR3 nucleotide sequence: TGTGCCACCACTACAGGGAGCTCCTACAATGAGCAGTTCTTC. Protein product: CATTTGSSYNEQFF.

This sequence joins TRBV27 and TRBJ1-4; no clear D gene. V gave up 3 bases and J gave up 3 bases, with 8 bases separating them. Germline V gives CDR1 MNHEY, CDR2 SMNVEV (reference sequence). The CDR3 spans 14 residues. The DNA of the CDR3 is TGTGCCAGCAGTTTCTGGGGAGCTAATGAAAAACTGTTTTTT. It is translated as CASSFWGANEKLFF.

V gene TRBV28 combines with J gene TRBJ1-1; D may be TRBD1 (6 bases). CDR3 size: 14 residues. Germline CDR1 reads MDHEN; CDR2 reads SYDVKM. V shed 7 bases and J shed 2 bases, with 14 bases lying between them. In DNA, the CDR3 is TGTGCCAGCAATCAAGACAGGCCCAACACTGAAGCTTTCTTT. It is translated as CASNQDRPNTEAFF. Based on the CDR3 plus reference TRBV28 and TRBJ1-1, the full variable domain is DVKVTQSSRYLVKRTGEKVFLECVQDMDHENMFWYRQDPGLGLRLIYFSYDVKMKEKGDIPEGYSVSREKKERFSLILESASTNQTSMYLCASNQDRPNTEAFFGQGTRLTVV.

The chain couples TRBV5-1 to TRBJ2-7; tentative D call: TRBD1 (5 bases). Germline V lookup: CDR1 SGHRS, CDR2 YFSETQ. The CDR3 is made up of 14 amino acids. V was cut by 0 bases and J by 0 bases, with 7 bases left in between. CDR3 loop: CASSLVQGSYEQYF. The CDR3 nucleotides read TGCGCCAGCAGCTTGGTTCAGGGCTCCTACGAGCAGTACTTC.

This clone has just a few counts. The V call is TRBV7-3, the J call TRBJ2-5, with D maybe TRBD2 (7 bases). The CDR3 loop spans 16 amino acids. The V and J ends lost 0 bases and 4 bases respectively, with 15 bases between them. From germline, CDR1 is SGHTA and CDR2 FQGTGA. In nucleotides, the CDR3 is TGTGCCAGCAGCTTAACAAGTGGGGGGGCTTTAGAGACCCAGTACTTC. It codes for CASSLTSGGALETQYF.

V gene TRBV5-6 combines with J gene TRBJ2-3; D call uncertain. The CDR3 has 13 residues. Germline V gives CDR1 SGHDT, CDR2 YYEEEE. V was shortened by 2 bases and J by 3 bases, with 7 bases between the two germline ends. This chain's CDR3 is CASSLQLTDTQYF. The CDR3 region has the DNA TGTGCCAGCAGCTTACAATTAACAGATACGCAGTATTTT. The variable domain in full, completed from reference TRBV5-6 and TRBJ2-3, reads DAGVTQSPTHLIKTRGQQVTLRCSPKSGHDTVSWYQQALGQGPQFIFQYYEEEERQRGNFPDRFSGHQFPNYSSELNVNALLLGDSALYLCASSLQLTDTQYFGPGTRLTVL.

A few counts support this clone. J is TRBJ1-3 and V is TRBV7-2; no clear D. Germline V gene sequence: CDR1 SGHTA, CDR2 FQGNSA. The CDR3 covers 13 residues. The V gene lost 2 bases and the J gene lost 4 bases, with 6 bases spanning the gap. The CDR3 reads CASSLFQGNTIYF. CDR3 DNA sequence: TGTGCCAGCAGCTTATTCCAGGGAAACACCATATATTTT.